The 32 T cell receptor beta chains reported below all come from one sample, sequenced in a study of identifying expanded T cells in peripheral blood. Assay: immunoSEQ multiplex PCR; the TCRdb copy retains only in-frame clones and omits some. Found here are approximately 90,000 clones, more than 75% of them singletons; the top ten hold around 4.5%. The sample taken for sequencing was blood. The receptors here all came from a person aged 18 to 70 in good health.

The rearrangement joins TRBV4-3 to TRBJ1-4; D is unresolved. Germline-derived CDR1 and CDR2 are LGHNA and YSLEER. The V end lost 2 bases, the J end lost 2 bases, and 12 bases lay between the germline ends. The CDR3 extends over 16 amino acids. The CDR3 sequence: CASSQQLFGTNEKLFF. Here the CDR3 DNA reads TGCGCCAGCAGCCAACAACTTTTCGGGACTAATGAAAAACTGTTTTTT.

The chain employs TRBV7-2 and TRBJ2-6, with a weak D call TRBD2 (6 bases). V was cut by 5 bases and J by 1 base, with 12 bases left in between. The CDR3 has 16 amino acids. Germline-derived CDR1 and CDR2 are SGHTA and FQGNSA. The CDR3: CASSLLEGSGANVLTF. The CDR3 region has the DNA TGTGCCAGCAGCCTATTGGAGGGATCTGGGGCCAACGTCCTGACTTTC.

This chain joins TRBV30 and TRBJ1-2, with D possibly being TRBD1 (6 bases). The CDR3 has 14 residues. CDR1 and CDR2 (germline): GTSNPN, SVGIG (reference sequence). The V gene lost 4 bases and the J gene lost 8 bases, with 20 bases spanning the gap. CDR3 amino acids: CAWIRQGLLGGYTF. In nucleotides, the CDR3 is TGTGCCTGGATCCGCCAGGGGCTTCTGGGGGGCTACACCTTC.

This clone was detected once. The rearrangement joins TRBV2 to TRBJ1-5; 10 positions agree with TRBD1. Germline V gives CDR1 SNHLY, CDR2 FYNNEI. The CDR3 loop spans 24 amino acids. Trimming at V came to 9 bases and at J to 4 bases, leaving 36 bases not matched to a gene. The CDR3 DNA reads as TGTGCCAGTCGACAGGGGGCGCGAACCCGCCCTAACCAAGGGGCCCCCTGGGGAAATCAGCCCCAGCATTTT. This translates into CASRQGARTRPNQGAPWGNQPQHF.

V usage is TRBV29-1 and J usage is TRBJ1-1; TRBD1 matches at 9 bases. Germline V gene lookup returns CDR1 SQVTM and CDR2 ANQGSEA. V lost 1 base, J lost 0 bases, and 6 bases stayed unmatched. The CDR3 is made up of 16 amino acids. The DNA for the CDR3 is TGCAGCGTTGAAGGAACCCGGACAGGGGTGAACACTGAAGCTTTCTTT. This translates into CSVEGTRTGVNTEAFF.

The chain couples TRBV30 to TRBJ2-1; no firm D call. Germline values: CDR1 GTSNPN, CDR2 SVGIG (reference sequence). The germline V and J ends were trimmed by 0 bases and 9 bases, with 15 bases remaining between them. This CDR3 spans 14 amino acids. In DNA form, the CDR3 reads TGTGCCTGGAGTGTCGGTTCTAGTGTGGGTGAGCAGTTCTTC. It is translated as CAWSVGSSVGEQFF.

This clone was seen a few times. CDR3 protein: CACSTGGLSNQPQHF. As DNA, the CDR3 is TGTGCCTGCTCGACAGGGGGCTTGAGCAATCAGCCCCAGCATTTT. The rearrangement uses TRBV30 and TRBJ1-5; 10 nucleotides line up with TRBD1. Germline V gene lookup returns CDR1 GTSNPN and CDR2 SVGIG (reference sequence). The V and J ends lost 6 bases and 1 base, in that order; junction bases with no gene match: 6. The CDR3 has 15 residues.

The CDR3 loop is CARLEAFF. Here the CDR3 DNA reads TGTGCACGATTGGAAGCTTTCTTT. This rearrangement joins TRBV11-3 to TRBJ1-1; the D is unclear. CDR3 length equals 8 residues. Germline CDR1 and CDR2: SGHNT and YENEEA.

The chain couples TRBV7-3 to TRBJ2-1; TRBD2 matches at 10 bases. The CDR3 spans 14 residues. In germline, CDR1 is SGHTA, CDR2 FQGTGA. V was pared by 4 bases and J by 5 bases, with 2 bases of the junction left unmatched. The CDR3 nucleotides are TGTGCCAGCAGCTATAGCGGGGGGAACAATGAGCAGTTCTTC. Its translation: CASSYSGGNNEQFF.

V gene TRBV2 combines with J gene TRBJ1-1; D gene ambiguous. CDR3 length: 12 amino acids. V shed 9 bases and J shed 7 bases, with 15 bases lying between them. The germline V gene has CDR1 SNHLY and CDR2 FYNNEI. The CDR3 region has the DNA TGTGCCAGACCTCGGGATCCTCTTGAAGCTTTCTTT. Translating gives CARPRDPLEAFF.

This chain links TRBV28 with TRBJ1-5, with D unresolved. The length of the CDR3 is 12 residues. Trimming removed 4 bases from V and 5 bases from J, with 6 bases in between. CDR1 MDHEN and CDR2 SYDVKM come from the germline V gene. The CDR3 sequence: CASSSSHQPQHF. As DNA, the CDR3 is TGTGCCAGCAGTTCAAGTCATCAGCCCCAGCATTTT.

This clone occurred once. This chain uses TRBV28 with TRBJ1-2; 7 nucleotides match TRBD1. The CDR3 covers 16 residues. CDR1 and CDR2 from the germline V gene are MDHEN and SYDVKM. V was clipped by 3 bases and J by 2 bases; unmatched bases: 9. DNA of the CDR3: TGTGCCAGCAGTTTTGCCAGGGCGGGACAGAACTATGGCTACACCTTC. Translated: CASSFARAGQNYGYTF.

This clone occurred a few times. Here the CDR3 DNA reads TGTGCCAGCAGTACCAACCAGGGGCTGATGGGCTACACCTTC. Residues: CASSTNQGLMGYTF. The rearrangement uses TRBV7-2 and TRBJ1-2; possible D gene TRBD1, 6 bases. Germline lookup yields CDR1 SGHTA and CDR2 FQGNSA. The CDR3 length is 14 residues. V lost 6 bases and J 8 bases, leaving 19 bases between the germline ends. The full variable domain, its missing parts supplied by reference TRBV7-2 and TRBJ1-2, is GAGVSQSPSNKVTEKGKDVELRCDPISGHTALYWYRQSLGQGLEFLIYFQGNSAPDKSGLPSDRFSAERTGGSVSTLTIQRTQQEDSAVYLCASSTNQGLMGYTFGSGTRLTVV.

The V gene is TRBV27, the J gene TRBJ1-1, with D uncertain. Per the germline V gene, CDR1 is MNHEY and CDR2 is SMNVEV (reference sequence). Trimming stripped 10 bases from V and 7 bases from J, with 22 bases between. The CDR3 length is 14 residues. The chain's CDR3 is CATKQVHEMDEAFF. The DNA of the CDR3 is TGTGCCACCAAGCAGGTACATGAGATGGATGAAGCTTTCTTT.

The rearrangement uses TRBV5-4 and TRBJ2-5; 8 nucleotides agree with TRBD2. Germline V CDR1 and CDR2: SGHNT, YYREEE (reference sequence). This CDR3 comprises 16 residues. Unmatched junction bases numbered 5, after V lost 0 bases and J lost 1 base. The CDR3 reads CASSLGRGGGQETQYF. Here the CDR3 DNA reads TGTGCCAGCAGCTTGGGACGGGGGGGCGGCCAAGAGACCCAGTACTTC.

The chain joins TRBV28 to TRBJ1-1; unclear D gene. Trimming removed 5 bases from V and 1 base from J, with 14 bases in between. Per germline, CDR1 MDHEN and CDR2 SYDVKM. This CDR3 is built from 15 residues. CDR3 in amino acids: CASSLYSAANTEAFF. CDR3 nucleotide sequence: TGTGCCAGCAGTCTTTACAGCGCGGCGAACACTGAAGCTTTCTTT.

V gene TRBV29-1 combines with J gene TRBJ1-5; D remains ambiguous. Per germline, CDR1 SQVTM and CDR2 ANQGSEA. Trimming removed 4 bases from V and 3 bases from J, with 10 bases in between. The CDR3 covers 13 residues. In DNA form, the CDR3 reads TGCAGCGTTGTTCCAGCGCACAATCAGCCCCAGCATTTT. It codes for CSVVPAHNQPQHF.

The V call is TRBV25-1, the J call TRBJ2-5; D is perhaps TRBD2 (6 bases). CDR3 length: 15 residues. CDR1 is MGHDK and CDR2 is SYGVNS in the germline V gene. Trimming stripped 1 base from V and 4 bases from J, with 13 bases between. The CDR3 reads CASSESGDARETQYF. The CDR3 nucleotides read TGTGCCAGCAGTGAATCGGGGGACGCTCGAGAGACCCAGTACTTC.

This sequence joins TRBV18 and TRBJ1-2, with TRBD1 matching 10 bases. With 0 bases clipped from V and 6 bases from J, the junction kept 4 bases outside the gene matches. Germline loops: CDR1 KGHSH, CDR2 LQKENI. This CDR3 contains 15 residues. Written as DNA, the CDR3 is TGTGCCAGCTCACCACCCTCCGGGACAGGGGATGGCTACACCTTC. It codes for CASSPPSGTGDGYTF.

The CDR3 DNA follows: TGCGCCAGCAGCCCCCAGTTGTCTGCGGGGGGTCCACGCTCCTACAATGAGCAGTTCTTC. Its translation is CASSPQLSAGGPRSYNEQFF. V and J are TRBV4-1 and TRBJ2-1; 8 nucleotides align to TRBD2. The trim removed 4 bases at V and 0 bases at J, leaving 17 bases unmatched. There are 20 residues in the CDR3. Looked up from germline, CDR1 is MGHRA and CDR2 is YSYEKL.

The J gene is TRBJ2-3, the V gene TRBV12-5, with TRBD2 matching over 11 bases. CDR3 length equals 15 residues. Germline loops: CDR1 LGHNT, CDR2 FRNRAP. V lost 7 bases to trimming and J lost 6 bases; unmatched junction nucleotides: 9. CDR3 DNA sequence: TGTGCTAGTGCCGTACTAGCGGGGGTGTCGGATACGCAGTATTTT. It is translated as CASAVLAGVSDTQYF.

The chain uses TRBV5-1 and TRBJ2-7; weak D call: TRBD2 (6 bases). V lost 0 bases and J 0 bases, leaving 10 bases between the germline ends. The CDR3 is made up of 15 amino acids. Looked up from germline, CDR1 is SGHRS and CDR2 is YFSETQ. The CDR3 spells CASSLVAGFSYEQYF. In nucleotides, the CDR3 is TGCGCCAGCAGCTTGGTGGCGGGATTCTCCTACGAGCAGTACTTC.

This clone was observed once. The CDR3 region is CASSPTGFYGYTF. The CDR3 DNA is TGTGCCAGCAGCCCAACGGGGTTCTATGGCTACACCTTC. The V call is TRBV9, the J call TRBJ1-2; D gene uncertain. This CDR3 has 13 residues. V lost 4 bases, J lost 4 bases, and 11 bases lay in between. CDR1 is SGDLS, CDR2 YYNGEE, per germline.

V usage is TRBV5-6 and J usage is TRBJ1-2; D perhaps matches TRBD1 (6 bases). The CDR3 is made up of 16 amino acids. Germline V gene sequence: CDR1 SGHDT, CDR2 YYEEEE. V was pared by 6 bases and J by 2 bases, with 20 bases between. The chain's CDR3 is CASTLGGRGGNYGYTF. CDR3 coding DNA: TGTGCCAGCACCCTGGGGGGGCGGGGTGGAAACTATGGCTACACCTTC. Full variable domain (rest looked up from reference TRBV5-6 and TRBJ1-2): DAGVTQSPTHLIKTRGQQVTLRCSPKSGHDTVSWYQQALGQGPQFIFQYYEEEERQRGNFPDRFSGHQFPNYSSELNVNALLLGDSALYLCASTLGGRGGNYGYTFGSGTRLTVV.

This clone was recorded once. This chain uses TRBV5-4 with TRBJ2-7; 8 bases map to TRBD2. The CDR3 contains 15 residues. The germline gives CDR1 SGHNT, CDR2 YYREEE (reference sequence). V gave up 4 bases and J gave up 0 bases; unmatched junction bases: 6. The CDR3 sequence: CASSPVAGSSYEQYF. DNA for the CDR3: TGTGCCAGCAGCCCCGTAGCGGGGAGCTCCTACGAGCAGTACTTC. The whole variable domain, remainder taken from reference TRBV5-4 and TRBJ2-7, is ETGVTQSPTHLIKTRGQQVTLRCSSQSGHNTVSWYQQALGQGPQFIFQYYREEENGRGNFPPRFSGLQFPNYSSELNVNALELDDSALYLCASSPVAGSSYEQYFGPGTRLTVT.

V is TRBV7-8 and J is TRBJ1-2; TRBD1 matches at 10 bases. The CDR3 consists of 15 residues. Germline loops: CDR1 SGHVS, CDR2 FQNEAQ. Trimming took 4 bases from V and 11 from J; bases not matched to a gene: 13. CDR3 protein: CASSSTPDRGKRYTF. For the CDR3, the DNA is TGTGCCAGCAGCTCCACCCCGGACAGGGGGAAGAGGTACACCTTC.

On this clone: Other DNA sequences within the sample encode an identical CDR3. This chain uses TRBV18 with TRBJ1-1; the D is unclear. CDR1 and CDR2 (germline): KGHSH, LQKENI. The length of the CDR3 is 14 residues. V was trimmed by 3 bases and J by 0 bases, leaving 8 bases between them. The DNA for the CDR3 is TGTGCCAGCTCACCGCCGGGAGTGAACACTGAAGCTTTCTTT. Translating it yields CASSPPGVNTEAFF.

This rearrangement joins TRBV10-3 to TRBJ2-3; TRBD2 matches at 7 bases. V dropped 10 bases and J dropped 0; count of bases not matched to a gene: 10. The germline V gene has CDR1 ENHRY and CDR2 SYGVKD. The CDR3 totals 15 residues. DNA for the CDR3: TGTGCCACCCAGCACGGGGGGAATAGCACAGATACGCAGTATTTT. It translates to CATQHGGNSTDTQYF.

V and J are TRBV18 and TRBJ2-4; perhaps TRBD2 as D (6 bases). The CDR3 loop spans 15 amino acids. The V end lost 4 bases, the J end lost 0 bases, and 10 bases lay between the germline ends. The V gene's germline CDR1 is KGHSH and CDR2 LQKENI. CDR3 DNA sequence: TGTGCCAGCTCACGGGGGGAATTAGCCAAAAACATTCAGTACTTC. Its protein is CASSRGELAKNIQYF.

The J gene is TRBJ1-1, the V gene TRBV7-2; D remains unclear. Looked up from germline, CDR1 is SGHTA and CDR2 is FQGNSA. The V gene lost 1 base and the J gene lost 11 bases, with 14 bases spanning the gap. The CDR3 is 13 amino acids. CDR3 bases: TGTGCCAGCAGCTTAGTATGGGGAGATAGGGCTTTCTTT. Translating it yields CASSLVWGDRAFF. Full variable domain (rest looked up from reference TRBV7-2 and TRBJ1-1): GAGVSQSPSNKVTEKGKDVELRCDPISGHTALYWYRQSLGQGLEFLIYFQGNSAPDKSGLPSDRFSAERTGGSVSTLTIQRTQQEDSAVYLCASSLVWGDRAFFGQGTRLTVV.

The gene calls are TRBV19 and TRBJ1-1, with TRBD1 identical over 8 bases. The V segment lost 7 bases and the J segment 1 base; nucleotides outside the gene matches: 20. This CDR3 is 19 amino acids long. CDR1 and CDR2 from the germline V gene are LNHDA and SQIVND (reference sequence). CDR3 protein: CASMKGISGGRWENTEAFF. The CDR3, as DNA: TGTGCCAGTATGAAGGGAATTTCAGGGGGCCGATGGGAGAACACTGAAGCTTTCTTT.

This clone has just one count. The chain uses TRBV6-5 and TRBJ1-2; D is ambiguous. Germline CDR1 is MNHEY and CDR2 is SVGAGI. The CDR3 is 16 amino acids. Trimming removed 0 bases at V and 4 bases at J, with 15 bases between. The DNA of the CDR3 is TGTGCCAGCAGTTACTCGAGATTGAGGGAGAGCTATGGCTACACCTTC. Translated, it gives CASSYSRLRESYGYTF.